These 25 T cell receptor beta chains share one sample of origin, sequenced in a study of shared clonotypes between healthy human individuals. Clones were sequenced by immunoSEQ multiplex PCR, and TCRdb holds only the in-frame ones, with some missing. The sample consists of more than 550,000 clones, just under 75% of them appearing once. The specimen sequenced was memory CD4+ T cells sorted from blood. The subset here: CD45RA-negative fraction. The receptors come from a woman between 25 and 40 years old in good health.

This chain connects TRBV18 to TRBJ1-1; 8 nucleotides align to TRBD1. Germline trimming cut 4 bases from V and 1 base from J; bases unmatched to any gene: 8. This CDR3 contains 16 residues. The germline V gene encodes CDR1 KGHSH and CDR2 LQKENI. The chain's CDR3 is CASSLSFDRGNTEAFF. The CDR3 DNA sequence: TGTGCCAGCTCACTCTCCTTCGACAGGGGGAACACTGAAGCTTTCTTT. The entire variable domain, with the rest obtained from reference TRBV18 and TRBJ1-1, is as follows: NAGVMQNPRHLVRRRGQEARLRCSPMKGHSHVYWYRQLPEEGLKFMVYLQKENIIDESGMPKERFSAEFPKEGPSILRIQQVVRGDSAAYFCASSLSFDRGNTEAFFGQGTRLTVV.

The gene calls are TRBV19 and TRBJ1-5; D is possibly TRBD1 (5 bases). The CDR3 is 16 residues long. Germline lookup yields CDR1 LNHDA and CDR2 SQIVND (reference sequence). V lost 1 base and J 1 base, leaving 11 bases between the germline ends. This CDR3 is CASSIGQGRSNQPQHF. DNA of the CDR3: TGTGCCAGTAGTATAGGTCAGGGAAGAAGCAATCAGCCCCAGCATTTT.

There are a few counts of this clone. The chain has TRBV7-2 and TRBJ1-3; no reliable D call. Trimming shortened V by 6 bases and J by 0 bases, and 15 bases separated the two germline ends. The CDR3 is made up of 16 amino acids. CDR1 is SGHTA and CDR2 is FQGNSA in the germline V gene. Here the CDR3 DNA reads TGTGCCAGCAGGCCAGGACGGTCCGACTCTGGAAACACCATATATTTT. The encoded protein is CASRPGRSDSGNTIYF.

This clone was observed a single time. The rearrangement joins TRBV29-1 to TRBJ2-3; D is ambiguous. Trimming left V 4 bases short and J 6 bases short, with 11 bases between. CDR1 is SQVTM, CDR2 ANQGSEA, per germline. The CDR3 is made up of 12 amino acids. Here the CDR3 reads CSVVILSDTQYF. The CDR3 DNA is TGCAGCGTTGTAATTTTGTCCGATACGCAGTATTTT.

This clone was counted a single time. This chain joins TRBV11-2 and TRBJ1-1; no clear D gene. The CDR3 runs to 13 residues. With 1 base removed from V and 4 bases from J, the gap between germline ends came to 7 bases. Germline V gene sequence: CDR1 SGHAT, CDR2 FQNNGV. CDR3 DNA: TGTGCCAGCAGCTTAGGGGGATTCACTGAAGCTTTCTTT. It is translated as CASSLGGFTEAFF.

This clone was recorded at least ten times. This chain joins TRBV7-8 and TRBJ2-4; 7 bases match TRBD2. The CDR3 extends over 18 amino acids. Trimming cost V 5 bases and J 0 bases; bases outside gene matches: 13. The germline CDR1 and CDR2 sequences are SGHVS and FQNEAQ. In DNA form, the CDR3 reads TGTGCCAGCAGCGAAGGGGTCTCTAGCGGCCTAGCCAAAAACATTCAGTACTTC. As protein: CASSEGVSSGLAKNIQYF.

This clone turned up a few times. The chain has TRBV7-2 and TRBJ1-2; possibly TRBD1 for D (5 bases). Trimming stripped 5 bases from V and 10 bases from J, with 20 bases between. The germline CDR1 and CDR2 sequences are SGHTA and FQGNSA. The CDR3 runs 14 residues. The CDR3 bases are TGTGCCAGCAGCCCACAACGGGACGTTCCTCTCTACACCTTC. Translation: CASSPQRDVPLYTF.

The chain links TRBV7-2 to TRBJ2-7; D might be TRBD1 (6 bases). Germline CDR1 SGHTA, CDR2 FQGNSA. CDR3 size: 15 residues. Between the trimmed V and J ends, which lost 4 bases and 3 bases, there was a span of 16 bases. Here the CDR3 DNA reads TGTGCCAGCAGCTCTCAGGGGATTGTGGTCTACGAGCAGTACTTC. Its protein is CASSSQGIVVYEQYF.

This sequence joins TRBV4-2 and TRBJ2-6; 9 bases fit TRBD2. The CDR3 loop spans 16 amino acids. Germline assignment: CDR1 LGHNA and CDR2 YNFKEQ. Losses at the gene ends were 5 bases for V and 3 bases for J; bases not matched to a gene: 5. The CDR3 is CASSVSGSGGANVLTF. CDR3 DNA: TGTGCCAGCAGCGTTAGCGGGAGTGGTGGGGCCAACGTCCTGACTTTC.

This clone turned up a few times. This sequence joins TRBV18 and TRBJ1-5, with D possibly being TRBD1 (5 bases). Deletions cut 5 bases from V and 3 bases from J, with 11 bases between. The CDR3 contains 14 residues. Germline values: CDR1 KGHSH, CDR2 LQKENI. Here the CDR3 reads CASSSRQNNQPQHF. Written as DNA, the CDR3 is TGTGCCAGCTCATCCCGACAGAACAATCAGCCCCAGCATTTT.

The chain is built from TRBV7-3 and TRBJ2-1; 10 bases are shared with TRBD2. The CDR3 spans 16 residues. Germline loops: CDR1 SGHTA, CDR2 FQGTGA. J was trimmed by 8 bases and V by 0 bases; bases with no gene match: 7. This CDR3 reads CASSLTFSGRAYEQFF. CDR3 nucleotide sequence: TGTGCCAGCAGCTTAACTTTCAGCGGGAGGGCCTATGAGCAGTTCTTC.

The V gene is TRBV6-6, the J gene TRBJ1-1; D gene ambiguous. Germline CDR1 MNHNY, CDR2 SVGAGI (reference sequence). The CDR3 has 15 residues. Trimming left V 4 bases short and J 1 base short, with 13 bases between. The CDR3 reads CASSSGGSRNTEAFF. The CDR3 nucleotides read TGTGCCAGCAGTTCGGGTGGTAGCCGGAACACTGAAGCTTTCTTT.

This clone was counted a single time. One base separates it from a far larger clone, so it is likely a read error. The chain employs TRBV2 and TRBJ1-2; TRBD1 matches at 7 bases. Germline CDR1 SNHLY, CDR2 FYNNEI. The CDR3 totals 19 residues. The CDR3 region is CANSEMYGQANPTNYGYTF. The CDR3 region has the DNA TGTGCCAACAGTGAGATGTATGGACAGGCTAACCCAACTAACTATGGCTACACCTTC.

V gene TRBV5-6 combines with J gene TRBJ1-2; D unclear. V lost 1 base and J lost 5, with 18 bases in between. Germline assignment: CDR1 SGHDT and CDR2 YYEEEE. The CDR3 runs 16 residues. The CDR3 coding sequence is TGTGCCAGCAGCTTGTTCTTCAAGGGAGGAAATTATGGCTACACCTTC. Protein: CASSLFFKGGNYGYTF.

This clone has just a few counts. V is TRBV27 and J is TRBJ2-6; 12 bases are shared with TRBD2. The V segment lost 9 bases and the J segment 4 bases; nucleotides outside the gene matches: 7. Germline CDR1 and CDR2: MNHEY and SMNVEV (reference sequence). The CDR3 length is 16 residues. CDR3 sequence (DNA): TGTGCCAGTCTAGCGGGAGGGCCTGAGGGGGCCAACGTCCTGACTTTC. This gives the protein CASLAGGPEGANVLTF.

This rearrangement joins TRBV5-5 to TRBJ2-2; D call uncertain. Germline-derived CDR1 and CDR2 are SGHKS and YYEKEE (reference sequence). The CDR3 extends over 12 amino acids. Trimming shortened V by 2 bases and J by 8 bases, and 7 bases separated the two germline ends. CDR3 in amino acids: CASSFWAGELFF. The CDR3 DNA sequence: TGTGCCAGCAGCTTTTGGGCTGGGGAGCTGTTTTTT.

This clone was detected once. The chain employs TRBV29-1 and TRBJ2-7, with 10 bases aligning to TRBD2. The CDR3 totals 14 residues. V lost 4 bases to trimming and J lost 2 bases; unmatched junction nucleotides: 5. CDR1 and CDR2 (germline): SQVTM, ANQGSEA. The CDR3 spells CSVAIAGGTYEQYF. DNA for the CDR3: TGCAGCGTTGCCATAGCGGGAGGTACCTACGAGCAGTACTTC.

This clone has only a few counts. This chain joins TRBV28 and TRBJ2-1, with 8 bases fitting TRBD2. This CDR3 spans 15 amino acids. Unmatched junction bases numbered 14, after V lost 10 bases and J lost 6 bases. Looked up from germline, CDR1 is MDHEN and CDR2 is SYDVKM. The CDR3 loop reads CATHKSGTRGNEQFF. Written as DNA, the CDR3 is TGTGCCACCCACAAGAGTGGGACTAGAGGCAATGAGCAGTTCTTC.

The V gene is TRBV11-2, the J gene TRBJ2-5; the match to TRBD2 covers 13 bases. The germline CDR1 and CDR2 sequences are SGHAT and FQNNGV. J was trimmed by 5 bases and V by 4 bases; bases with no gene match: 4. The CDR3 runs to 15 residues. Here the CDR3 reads CASSSGLAGVETQYF. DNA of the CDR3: TGTGCCAGCAGCTCAGGACTAGCGGGAGTGGAGACCCAGTACTTC.

The CDR3 nucleotides are TGTGCCAGCAGCTTTGGTATAAGTGCGAGGGGGAATGAGCAGTTCTTC. Protein: CASSFGISARGNEQFF. The V and J genes are TRBV5-5 and TRBJ2-1; possible D gene TRBD1, 6 bases. CDR3 length: 16 amino acids. Looked up from germline, CDR1 is SGHKS and CDR2 is YYEKEE (reference sequence). Trimming pared 2 bases from V and 7 bases from J, leaving 19 bases between.

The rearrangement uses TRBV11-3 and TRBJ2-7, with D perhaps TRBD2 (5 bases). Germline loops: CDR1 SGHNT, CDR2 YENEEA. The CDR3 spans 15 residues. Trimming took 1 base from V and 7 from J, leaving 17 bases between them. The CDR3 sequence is CASSLVSAEVGEQYF. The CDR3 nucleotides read TGTGCCAGCAGCTTAGTATCAGCGGAAGTAGGGGAGCAGTACTTC.

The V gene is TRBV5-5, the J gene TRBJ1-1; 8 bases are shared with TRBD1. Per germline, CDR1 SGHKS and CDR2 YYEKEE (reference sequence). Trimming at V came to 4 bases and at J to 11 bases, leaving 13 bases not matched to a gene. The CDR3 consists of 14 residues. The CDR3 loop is CASSPPQGAVRAFF. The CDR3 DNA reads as TGTGCCAGCAGCCCACCCCAGGGGGCGGTTCGCGCTTTCTTT.

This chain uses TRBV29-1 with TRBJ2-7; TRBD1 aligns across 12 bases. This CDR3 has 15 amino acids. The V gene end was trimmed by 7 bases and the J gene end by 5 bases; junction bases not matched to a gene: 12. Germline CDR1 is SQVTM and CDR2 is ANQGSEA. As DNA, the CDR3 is TGCAGCGCTGGGGGCGGGACAGGGGGCGTCAACGAGCAGTACTTC. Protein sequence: CSAGGGTGGVNEQYF.

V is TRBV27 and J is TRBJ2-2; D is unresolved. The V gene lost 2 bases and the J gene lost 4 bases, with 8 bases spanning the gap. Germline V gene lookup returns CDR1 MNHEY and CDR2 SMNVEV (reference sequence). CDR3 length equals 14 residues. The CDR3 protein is CASSLGYRTGELFF. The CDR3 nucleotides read TGTGCCAGCAGTTTAGGCTACCGCACCGGGGAGCTGTTTTTT.

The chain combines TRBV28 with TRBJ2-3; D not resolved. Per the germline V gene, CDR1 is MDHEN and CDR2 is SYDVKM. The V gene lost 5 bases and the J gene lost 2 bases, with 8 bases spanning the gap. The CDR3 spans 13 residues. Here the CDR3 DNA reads TGTGCCAGCAGTCCCCCCTACACAGATACGCAGTATTTT. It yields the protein CASSPPYTDTQYF.